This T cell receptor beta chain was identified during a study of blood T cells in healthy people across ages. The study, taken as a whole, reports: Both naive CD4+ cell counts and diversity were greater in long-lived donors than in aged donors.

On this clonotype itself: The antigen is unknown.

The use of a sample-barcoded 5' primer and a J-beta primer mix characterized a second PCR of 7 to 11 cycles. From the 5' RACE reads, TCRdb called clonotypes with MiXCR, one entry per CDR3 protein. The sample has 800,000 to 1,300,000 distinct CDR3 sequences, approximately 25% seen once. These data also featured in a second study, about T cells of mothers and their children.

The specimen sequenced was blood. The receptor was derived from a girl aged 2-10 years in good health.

CDR3 in DNA: TGCGCCAGCAGCCAAGGGTGGGCCGGGGAGACCCAGTACTTC. Protein product: CASSQGWAGETQYF. The chain links TRBV4-3 to TRBJ2-5, with no clear D. CDR3 length equals 14 residues. The germline V gene has CDR1 LGHNA and CDR2 YSLEER. V was pared by 1 base and J by 5 bases, with 11 bases between.